A single sample is the source of the 29 T cell receptor beta chains below, sequenced in a study of CD8+ T cells in alopecia areata. Following RNA extraction, reverse transcription yielded cDNA that acted as the sequencing template. Sequencing used immunoSEQ multiplex PCR; TCRdb keeps in-frame clones, though not all of them. The sample lists roughly 170,000 clones; just under 60% were seen once. Sequences were derived from CD4+ T cells sorted from blood, sampled at week 0. The receptors come from a human donor with alopecia areata.

The chain is built from TRBV7-2 and TRBJ1-5; 8 nucleotides match TRBD1. The ends lost 5 bases at V and 3 bases at J; junction bases unmatched: 6. CDR3 length: 15 amino acids. Germline-derived CDR1 and CDR2 are SGHTA and FQGNSA. The DNA for the CDR3 is TGTGCCAGCAGCCCGGGGACAGGTATCAATCAGCCCCAGCATTTT. Amino acid sequence: CASSPGTGINQPQHF.

This clone was detected only once. The V and J genes are TRBV11-2 and TRBJ2-4, with D perhaps matching TRBD2 (5 bases). This CDR3 has 17 residues. Trimming removed 1 base from V and 0 bases from J, with 13 bases in between. Germline CDR1 and CDR2: SGHAT and FQNNGV. CDR3 region: CASSLAPKRLAKNIQYF. As DNA, the CDR3 is TGTGCCAGCAGCTTAGCGCCGAAGCGGCTAGCCAAAAACATTCAGTACTTC.

The V gene is TRBV4-2, the J gene TRBJ2-7; perhaps TRBD1 as D (5 bases). Germline-derived CDR1 and CDR2 are LGHNA and YNFKEQ. The CDR3 loop spans 14 amino acids. V shed 2 bases and J shed 5 bases, with 13 bases lying between them. In nucleotides, the CDR3 is TGTGCCAGCAGCCAACTAAAGGGGTTCGACGAGCAGTACTTC. This gives the protein CASSQLKGFDEQYF.

With regard to this clone: The junction departs from germline at one end; a sequencing error may be responsible. The V gene is TRBV11-2, the J gene TRBJ2-2; TRBD2 is a possible D gene (6 bases). CDR1 SGHAT and CDR2 FQNNGV come from the germline V gene. The CDR3 spans 14 residues. The CDR3 protein is CASSLLRLTGGLFF. For the CDR3, the DNA is TGTGCCAGCAGCTTATTGAGACTCACCGGGGGGCTGTTTTTT.

In its sample, this clone was seen a few times. This sequence joins TRBV25-1 and TRBJ1-2, with unresolved D. Germline CDR1 MGHDK, CDR2 SYGVNS. The CDR3 is 11 residues long. V gave up 5 bases and J gave up 7 bases, with 8 bases separating them. The CDR3 protein is CASSNSFGYTF. CDR3 DNA sequence: TGTGCCAGCAGTAATTCTTTTGGCTACACCTTC.

Only one count was recorded for this clone. The chain has TRBV11-2 and TRBJ2-1; TRBD1 matches 9 bases. V lost 5 bases to trimming and J lost 0 bases; unmatched junction nucleotides: 2. Germline CDR1 is SGHAT and CDR2 is FQNNGV. CDR3 length equals 15 residues. Here the CDR3 reads CASSAGQGSYNEQFF. DNA for the CDR3: TGTGCCAGCAGCGCGGGACAGGGCTCCTACAATGAGCAGTTCTTC.

The chain has TRBV2 and TRBJ2-2; D is perhaps TRBD1 (6 bases). CDR1 SNHLY and CDR2 FYNNEI come from the germline V gene. This CDR3 contains 15 residues. Trimming removed 4 bases at V and 1 base at J, with 10 bases between. Written as DNA, the CDR3 is TGTGCCAGCAGTGCCGACAGGATGAACACCGGGGAGCTGTTTTTT. It encodes CASSADRMNTGELFF.

The V gene is TRBV6-1, the J gene TRBJ1-5; 7 positions agree with TRBD1. The CDR3 covers 14 residues. Trimming removed 6 bases from V and 0 bases from J; junction bases left unmatched: 2. The germline gives CDR1 MNHNS, CDR2 SASEGT. The CDR3 region is CASSPGGSNQPQHF. The CDR3 coding sequence is TGTGCCAGCAGCCCAGGGGGTAGCAATCAGCCCCAGCATTTT.

The gene calls are TRBV6-1 and TRBJ2-5, with D possibly matching TRBD2 (7 bases). V dropped 4 bases and J dropped 4 bases, with 13 bases sitting between them. This CDR3 region has 14 residues. CDR1 is MNHNS, CDR2 SASEGT, per germline. CDR3 loop: CASSGGGALETQYF. CDR3 DNA: TGTGCCAGCAGTGGTGGGGGGGCCTTAGAGACCCAGTACTTC.

The chain carries TRBV15 and TRBJ2-1; D perhaps matches TRBD2 (5 bases). Germline V gives CDR1 LNHNV, CDR2 YYDKDF (reference sequence). The V end was cut by 0 bases, the J end by 8 bases, with 8 bases between. This CDR3 has 13 amino acids. CDR3 in DNA: TGTGCCACCAGCAGAGATCCCGGGGATGAGCAGTTCTTC. Translating it yields CATSRDPGDEQFF. Full variable domain (outside the CDR3, taken from reference TRBV15 and TRBJ2-1): DAMVIQNPRYQVTQFGKPVTLSCSQTLNHNVMYWYQQKSSQAPKLLFHYYDKDFNNEADTPDNFQSRRPNTSFCFLDIRSPGLGDTAMYLCATSRDPGDEQFFGPGTRLTVL.

The chain has TRBV27 and TRBJ2-6, with D unresolved. This CDR3 contains 16 residues. V was trimmed by 0 bases and J by 2 bases, leaving 8 bases between them. In germline, CDR1 is MNHEY, CDR2 SMNVEV (reference sequence). The CDR3 coding sequence is TGTGCCAGCAGTTTATCGGTGGGTACTGGGGCCAACGTCCTGACTTTC. Protein sequence: CASSLSVGTGANVLTF.

Concerning this clone: The same CDR3 is also encoded by other DNA sequences in this sample. This chain uses TRBV4-1 with TRBJ2-5; no firm D call. V was clipped by 1 base and J by 5 bases, with 8 bases between them. Germline CDR1 is MGHRA and CDR2 is YSYEKL. The CDR3 runs 13 residues. CDR3 in amino acids: CASSQVLRETQYF. CDR3 bases: TGCGCCAGCAGCCAAGTACTCCGGGAGACCCAGTACTTC.

This clone showed up just a few times. The CDR3 DNA reads TGTGCCAGCTCTAAGGGCGGGACTTCGAATGAGCAGTTCTTC. Protein: CASSKGGTSNEQFF. The genes are TRBV18 and TRBJ2-1, with a weak D call TRBD2 (6 bases). Germline V gives CDR1 KGHSH, CDR2 LQKENI. This CDR3 contains 14 residues. V was cut by 6 bases and J by 7 bases, with 16 bases left in between. The whole variable domain, filled in from reference TRBV18 and TRBJ2-1, reads NAGVMQNPRHLVRRRGQEARLRCSPMKGHSHVYWYRQLPEEGLKFMVYLQKENIIDESGMPKERFSAEFPKEGPSILRIQQVVRGDSAAYFCASSKGGTSNEQFFGPGTRLTVL.

This sequence joins TRBV29-1 and TRBJ2-3; D perhaps matches TRBD1 (6 bases). V dropped 5 bases and J dropped 4 bases, with 16 bases sitting between them. CDR1 is SQVTM and CDR2 is ANQGSEA in the germline V gene. The CDR3 spans 14 residues. The CDR3, as DNA: TGCAGCGTTCAACCCGCAGGGGCGTCAGATACGCAGTATTTT. Translating it yields CSVQPAGASDTQYF.

This clone was seen only a few times. The rearrangement uses TRBV4-1 and TRBJ1-2; D is uncertain. The V end lost 0 bases, the J end lost 3 bases, and 5 bases lay between the germline ends. Per germline, CDR1 MGHRA and CDR2 YSYEKL. CDR3 size: 13 residues. The CDR3 nucleotides are TGCGCCAGCAGCCAAGATGGGTACTATGGCTACACCTTC. Protein sequence: CASSQDGYYGYTF.

This chain joins TRBV12-5 and TRBJ2-7; possible D gene TRBD1, 6 bases. V was cut by 0 bases and J by 5 bases, with 17 bases left in between. The CDR3 runs to 16 residues. From germline, CDR1 is LGHNT and CDR2 FRNRAP. The CDR3 region is CASGLVSGTFPHEQYF. CDR3 nucleotides: TGTGCTAGTGGTTTGGTTTCGGGGACATTCCCTCACGAGCAGTACTTC.

This chain connects TRBV29-1 to TRBJ2-3; 10 nucleotides match TRBD2. Germline CDR1 and CDR2: SQVTM and ANQGSEA. This CDR3 contains 15 residues. Unmatched junction bases numbered 6, after V lost 6 bases and J lost 0 bases. CDR3 bases: TGCAGCGTGTCTAGCGGGGGAGTTAGCACAGATACGCAGTATTTT. Protein: CSVSSGGVSTDTQYF.

The chain joins TRBV30 to TRBJ2-2; D gene unclear. The CDR3 is made up of 12 amino acids. CDR1 is GTSNPN and CDR2 is SVGIG in the germline V gene (reference sequence). Trimming cost V 2 bases and J 7 bases, with 8 bases left between them. Written as DNA, the CDR3 is TGTGCCTGGAGTAGATTGGGCGGGGAGCTGTTTTTT. Its protein is CAWSRLGGELFF.

There are a few counts of this clone. V is TRBV11-1 and J is TRBJ2-5, with D tentatively TRBD1 or TRBD2 (5 bases each). Looked up from germline, CDR1 is SGHAT and CDR2 is FQDESV (reference sequence). V shed 5 bases and J shed 1 base, with 23 bases lying between them. CDR3 length equals 18 residues. CDR3 protein: CASSLLRGKRHLQETQYF. The CDR3 nucleotides read TGTGCCAGCAGCCTCTTGAGGGGCAAACGACATCTCCAAGAGACCCAGTACTTC.

A few counts support this clone. V is TRBV5-1 and J is TRBJ2-3; no definite D call. Trimming cost V 0 bases and J 4 bases, with 6 bases left between them. The CDR3 runs to 13 residues. CDR1 and CDR2 from the germline V gene are SGHRS and YFSETQ. CDR3 loop: CASSLENPDTQYF. CDR3 DNA: TGCGCCAGCAGCTTGGAAAACCCAGATACGCAGTATTTT.

CDR3 coding DNA: TGTGCCAGCAGCTTCCCCGGGAGGGAGACCCAGTACTTC. Protein sequence: CASSFPGRETQYF. The rearrangement joins TRBV5-4 to TRBJ2-5; 7 nucleotides match TRBD2. Germline CDR1 is SGHNT and CDR2 is YYREEE (reference sequence). The trim removed 2 bases at V and 5 bases at J, leaving 3 bases unmatched. This CDR3 contains 13 residues.

This clone was seen more than once but under ten times. The V call is TRBV6-1, the J call TRBJ2-3; D is uncertain. CDR1 and CDR2 (germline): MNHNS, SASEGT. Trimming shortened V by 1 base and J by 3 bases, and 5 bases separated the two germline ends. The CDR3 consists of 13 residues. The CDR3 reads CASSEDGTDTQYF. In DNA form, the CDR3 reads TGTGCCAGCAGTGAAGACGGAACAGATACGCAGTATTTT.

This chain connects TRBV29-1 to TRBJ1-2; 7 nucleotides line up with TRBD1. Germline trimming cut 5 bases from V and 4 bases from J; bases unmatched to any gene: 7. The CDR3 extends over 13 amino acids. Germline CDR1 SQVTM, CDR2 ANQGSEA. The CDR3 coding sequence is TGCAGCGTTCGGCCCGCAGGGGGCTATGGCTACACCTTC. Encoded protein: CSVRPAGGYGYTF. The full variable domain, with the rest looked up from reference TRBV29-1 and TRBJ1-2, is SAVISQKPSRDICQRGTSLTIQCQVDSQVTMMFWYRQQPGQSLTLIATANQGSEATYESGFVIDKFPISRPNLTFSTLTVSNMSPEDSSIYLCSVRPAGGYGYTFGSGTRLTVV.

V and J are TRBV2 and TRBJ2-2; D ambiguous. The ends were cut back, 8 bases at V and 0 bases at J, with 10 bases in the middle. In germline, CDR1 is SNHLY, CDR2 FYNNEI. CDR3 size: 14 residues. CDR3 protein: CASGWGPNTGELFF. The CDR3 DNA reads as TGTGCCAGCGGGTGGGGTCCGAACACCGGGGAGCTGTTTTTT.

J is TRBJ2-5 and V is TRBV27, with 9 bases aligning to TRBD2. With V trimmed by 2 bases and J by 5 bases, 3 bases remained unmatched. Germline loops: CDR1 MNHEY, CDR2 SMNVEV (reference sequence). This CDR3 comprises 14 residues. CDR3 protein: CASSLAGGWETQYF. In DNA, the CDR3 is TGTGCCAGCAGTTTAGCGGGGGGGTGGGAGACCCAGTACTTC.

The J gene is TRBJ2-5, the V gene TRBV7-2; D not certain. V lost 3 bases, J lost 5 bases, and 7 bases lay in between. The CDR3 runs to 12 residues. Germline CDR1 is SGHTA and CDR2 is FQGNSA. CDR3 nucleotide sequence: TGTGCCAGCAGCTTGGCATCGGAGACCCAGTACTTC. Its protein product is CASSLASETQYF.

CDR3: CSVGQGQGAGYTF. The DNA of the CDR3 is TGCAGCGTTGGTCAGGGGCAGGGTGCTGGCTACACCTTC. This chain connects TRBV29-1 to TRBJ1-2, with a possible D match to TRBD1 (6 bases). CDR1 is SQVTM and CDR2 is ANQGSEA in the germline V gene. CDR3 length: 13 residues. The V and J ends lost 4 bases and 7 bases respectively, with 16 bases between them.

The chain is built from TRBV7-2 and TRBJ2-7, with D maybe TRBD2 (5 bases). Trimming took off 4 bases at V and 1 base at J, with 14 bases between the two ends. The CDR3 is 15 residues long. Germline CDR1 is SGHTA and CDR2 is FQGNSA. CDR3 in amino acids: CASSYKIPGSYEQYF. The CDR3 coding sequence is TGTGCCAGCAGCTACAAGATTCCGGGGTCCTACGAGCAGTACTTC.

The rearrangement joins TRBV12-5 to TRBJ1-5; the D is unclear. The germline gives CDR1 LGHNT, CDR2 FRNRAP. This CDR3 is 14 amino acids long. The V end was cut by 2 bases, the J end by 2 bases, with 7 bases between. The DNA for the CDR3 is TGTGCTAGTGGTTTGATGTCAGGCAATCAGCCCCAGCATTTT. Translating it yields CASGLMSGNQPQHF.